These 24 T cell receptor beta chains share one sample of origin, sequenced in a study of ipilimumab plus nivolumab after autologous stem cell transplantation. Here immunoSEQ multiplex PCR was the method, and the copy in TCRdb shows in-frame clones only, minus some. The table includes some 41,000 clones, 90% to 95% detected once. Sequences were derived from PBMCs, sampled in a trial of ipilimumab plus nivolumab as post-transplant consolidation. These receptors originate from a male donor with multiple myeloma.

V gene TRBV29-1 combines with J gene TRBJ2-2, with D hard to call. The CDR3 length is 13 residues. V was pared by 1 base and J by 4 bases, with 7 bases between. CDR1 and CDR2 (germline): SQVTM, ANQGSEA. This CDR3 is CSVEVVATGELFF. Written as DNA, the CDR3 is TGCAGCGTTGAAGTTGTGGCCACCGGGGAGCTGTTTTTT.

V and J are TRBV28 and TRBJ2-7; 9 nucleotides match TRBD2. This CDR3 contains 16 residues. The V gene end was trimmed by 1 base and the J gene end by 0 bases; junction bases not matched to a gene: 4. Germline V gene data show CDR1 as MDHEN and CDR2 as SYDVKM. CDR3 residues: CASSLSAGGPSYEQYF. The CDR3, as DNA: TGTGCCAGCAGTTTATCTGCGGGAGGGCCCTCCTACGAGCAGTACTTC. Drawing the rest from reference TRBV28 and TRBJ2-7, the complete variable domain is DVKVTQSSRYLVKRTGEKVFLECVQDMDHENMFWYRQDPGLGLRLIYFSYDVKMKEKGDIPEGYSVSREKKERFSLILESASTNQTSMYLCASSLSAGGPSYEQYFGPGTRLTVT.

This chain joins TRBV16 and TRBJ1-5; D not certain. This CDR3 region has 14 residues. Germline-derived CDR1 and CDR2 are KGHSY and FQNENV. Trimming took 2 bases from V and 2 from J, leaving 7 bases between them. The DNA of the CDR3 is TGTGCCAGCAGCCAAGGGAGGGGCAATCAGCCCCAGCATTTT. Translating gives CASSQGRGNQPQHF.

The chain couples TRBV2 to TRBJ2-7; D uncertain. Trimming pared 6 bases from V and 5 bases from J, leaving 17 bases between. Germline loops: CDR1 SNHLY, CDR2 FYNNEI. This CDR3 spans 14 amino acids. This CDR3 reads CASRLQGIAHEQYF. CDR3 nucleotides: TGTGCCAGCAGACTCCAAGGGATCGCCCACGAGCAGTACTTC. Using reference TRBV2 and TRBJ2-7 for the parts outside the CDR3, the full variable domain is EPEVTQTPSHQVTQMGQEVILRCVPISNHLYFYWYRQILGQKVEFLVSFYNNEISEKSEIFDDQFSVERPDGSNFTLKIRSTKLEDSAMYFCASRLQGIAHEQYFGPGTRLTVT.

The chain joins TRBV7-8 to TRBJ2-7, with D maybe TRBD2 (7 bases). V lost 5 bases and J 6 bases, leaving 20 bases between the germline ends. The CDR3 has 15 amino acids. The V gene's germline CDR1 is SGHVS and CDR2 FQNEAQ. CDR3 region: CASSLRGRGISEQYF. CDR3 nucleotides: TGTGCCAGCAGCCTAAGGGGGAGGGGAATCAGCGAGCAGTACTTC.

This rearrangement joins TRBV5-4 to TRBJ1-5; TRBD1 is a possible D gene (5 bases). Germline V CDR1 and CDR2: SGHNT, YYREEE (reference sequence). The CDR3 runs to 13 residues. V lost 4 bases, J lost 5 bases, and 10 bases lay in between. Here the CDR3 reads CASSRGRDQPQHF. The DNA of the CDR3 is TGTGCCAGCAGCCGGGGGAGGGATCAGCCCCAGCATTTT.

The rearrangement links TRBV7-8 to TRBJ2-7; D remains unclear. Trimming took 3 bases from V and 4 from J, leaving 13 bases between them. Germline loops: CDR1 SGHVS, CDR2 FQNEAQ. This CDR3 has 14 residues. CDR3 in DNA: TGTGCCAGCAGCTTGGCGATTAGGCCTTACGAGCAGTACTTC. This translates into CASSLAIRPYEQYF.

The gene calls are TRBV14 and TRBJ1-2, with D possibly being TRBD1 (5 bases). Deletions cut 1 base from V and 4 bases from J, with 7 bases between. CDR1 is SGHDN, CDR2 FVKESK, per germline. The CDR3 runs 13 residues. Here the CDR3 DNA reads TGTGCCAGCAGCCAAGGGGGCAGCTATGGCTACACCTTC. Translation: CASSQGGSYGYTF.

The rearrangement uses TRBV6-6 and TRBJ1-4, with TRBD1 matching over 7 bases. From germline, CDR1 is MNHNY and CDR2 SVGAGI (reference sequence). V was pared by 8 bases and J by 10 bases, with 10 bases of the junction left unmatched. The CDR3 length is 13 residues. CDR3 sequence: CASAEQGRGKLFF. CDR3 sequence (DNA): TGTGCCAGCGCGGAACAGGGGCGGGGAAAACTGTTTTTT.

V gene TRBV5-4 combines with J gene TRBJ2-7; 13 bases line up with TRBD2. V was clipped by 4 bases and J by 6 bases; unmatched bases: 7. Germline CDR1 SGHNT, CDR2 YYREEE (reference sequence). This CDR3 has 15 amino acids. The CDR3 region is CASSPGLAGAGEQYF. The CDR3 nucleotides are TGTGCCAGCAGCCCCGGACTAGCGGGAGCGGGCGAGCAGTACTTC. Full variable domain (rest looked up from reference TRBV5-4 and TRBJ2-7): ETGVTQSPTHLIKTRGQQVTLRCSSQSGHNTVSWYQQALGQGPQFIFQYYREEENGRGNFPPRFSGLQFPNYSSELNVNALELDDSALYLCASSPGLAGAGEQYFGPGTRLTVT.

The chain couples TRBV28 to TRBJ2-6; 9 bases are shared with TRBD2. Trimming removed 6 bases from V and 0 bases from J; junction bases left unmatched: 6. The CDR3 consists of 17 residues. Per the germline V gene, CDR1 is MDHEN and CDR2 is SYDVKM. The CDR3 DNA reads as TGTGCCAGCAGGGGCGGGAGGGCGCGCTCTGGGGCCAACGTCCTGACTTTC. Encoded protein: CASRGGRARSGANVLTF.

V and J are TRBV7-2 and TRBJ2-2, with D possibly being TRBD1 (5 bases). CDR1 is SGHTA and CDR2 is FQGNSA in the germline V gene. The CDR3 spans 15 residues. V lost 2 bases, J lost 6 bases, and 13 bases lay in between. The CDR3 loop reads CASSLQPGHAGELFF. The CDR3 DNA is TGTGCCAGCAGCTTACAGCCAGGGCACGCCGGGGAGCTGTTTTTT.

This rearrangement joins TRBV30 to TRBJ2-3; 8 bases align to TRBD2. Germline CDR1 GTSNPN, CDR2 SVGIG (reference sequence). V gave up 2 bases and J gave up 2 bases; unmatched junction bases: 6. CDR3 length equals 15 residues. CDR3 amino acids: CAWSWGGGSTDTQYF. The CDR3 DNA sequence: TGTGCCTGGAGTTGGGGCGGGGGGTCCACAGATACGCAGTATTTT.

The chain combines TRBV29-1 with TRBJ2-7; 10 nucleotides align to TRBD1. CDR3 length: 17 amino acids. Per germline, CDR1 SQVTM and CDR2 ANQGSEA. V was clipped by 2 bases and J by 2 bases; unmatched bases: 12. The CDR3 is CSVERIIPGQGPYEQYF. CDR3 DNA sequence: TGCAGCGTTGAAAGAATAATCCCGGGACAGGGGCCCTACGAGCAGTACTTC.

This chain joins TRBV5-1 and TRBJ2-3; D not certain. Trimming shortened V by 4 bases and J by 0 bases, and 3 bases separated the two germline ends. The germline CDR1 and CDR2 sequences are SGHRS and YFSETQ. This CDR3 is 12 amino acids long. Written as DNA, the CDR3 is TGCGCCAGCAGCCGAAGCACAGATACGCAGTATTTT. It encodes CASSRSTDTQYF.

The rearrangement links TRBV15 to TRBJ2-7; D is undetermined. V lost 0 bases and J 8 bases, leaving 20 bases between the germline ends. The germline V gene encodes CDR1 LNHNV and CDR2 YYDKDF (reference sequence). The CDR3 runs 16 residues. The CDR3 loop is CATSREERDGFLKQYF. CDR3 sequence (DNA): TGTGCCACCAGCAGAGAAGAGCGAGACGGTTTTTTAAAGCAGTACTTC.

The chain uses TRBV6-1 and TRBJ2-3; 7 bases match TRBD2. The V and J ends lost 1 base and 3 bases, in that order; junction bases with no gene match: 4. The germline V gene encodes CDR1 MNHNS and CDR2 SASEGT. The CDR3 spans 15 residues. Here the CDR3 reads CASSEGLAETDTQYF. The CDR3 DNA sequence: TGTGCCAGCAGTGAAGGGCTAGCGGAAACAGATACGCAGTATTTT.

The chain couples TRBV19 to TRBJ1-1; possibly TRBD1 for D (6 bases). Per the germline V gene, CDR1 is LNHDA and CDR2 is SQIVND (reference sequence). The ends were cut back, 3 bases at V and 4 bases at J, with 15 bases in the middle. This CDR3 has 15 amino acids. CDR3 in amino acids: CASSIRTVYSTEAFF. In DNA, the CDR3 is TGTGCCAGTAGTATCCGGACAGTCTACAGCACTGAAGCTTTCTTT.

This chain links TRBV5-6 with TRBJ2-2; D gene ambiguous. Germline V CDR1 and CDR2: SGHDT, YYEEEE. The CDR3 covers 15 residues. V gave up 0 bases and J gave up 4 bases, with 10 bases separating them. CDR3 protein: CASSLGVRSTGELFF. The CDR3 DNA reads TGTGCCAGCAGCTTGGGGGTGAGGTCCACCGGGGAGCTGTTTTTT.

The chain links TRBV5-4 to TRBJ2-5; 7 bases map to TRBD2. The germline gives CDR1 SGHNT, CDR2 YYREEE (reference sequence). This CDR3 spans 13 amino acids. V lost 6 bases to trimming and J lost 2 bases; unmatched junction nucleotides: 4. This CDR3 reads CASNKRGQETQYF. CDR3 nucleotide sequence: TGTGCCAGCAACAAGCGGGGACAAGAGACCCAGTACTTC.

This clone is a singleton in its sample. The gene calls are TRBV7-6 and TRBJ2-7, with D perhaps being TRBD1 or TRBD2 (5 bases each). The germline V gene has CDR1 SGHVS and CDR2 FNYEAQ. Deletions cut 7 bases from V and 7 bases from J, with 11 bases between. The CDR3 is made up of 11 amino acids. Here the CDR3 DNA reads TGTGCCAGCACCCTTGGGACGGAGCAGTACTTC. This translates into CASTLGTEQYF.

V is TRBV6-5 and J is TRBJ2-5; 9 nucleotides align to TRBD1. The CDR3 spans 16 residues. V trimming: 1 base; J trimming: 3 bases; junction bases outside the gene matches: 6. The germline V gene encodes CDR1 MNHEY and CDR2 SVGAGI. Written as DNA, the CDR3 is TGTGCCAGCAGTTACTTTGGGACAGGGAAGGAAGAGACCCAGTACTTC. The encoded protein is CASSYFGTGKEETQYF.

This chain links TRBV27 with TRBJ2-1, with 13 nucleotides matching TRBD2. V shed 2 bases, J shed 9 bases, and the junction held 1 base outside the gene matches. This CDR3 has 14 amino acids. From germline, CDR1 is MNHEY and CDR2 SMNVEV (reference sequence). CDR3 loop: CASSLRTSGSEQFF. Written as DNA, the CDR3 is TGTGCCAGCAGTTTAAGGACTAGCGGGAGTGAGCAGTTCTTC.

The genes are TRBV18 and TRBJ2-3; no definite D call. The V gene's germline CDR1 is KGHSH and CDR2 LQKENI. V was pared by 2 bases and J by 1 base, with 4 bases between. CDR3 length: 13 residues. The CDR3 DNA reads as TGTGCCAGCTCACCATGGGGCACAGATACGCAGTATTTT. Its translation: CASSPWGTDTQYF.